These 28 T cell receptor beta chains originate from one sample sequenced in a study of T cell changes during pregnancy in multiple sclerosis. Generated by immunoSEQ multiplex PCR, the TCRdb table keeps only in-frame clones and is missing some. Among around 96,000 clones listed, approximately 94% were seen once. Sequenced material: peripheral blood, taken in the third trimester of pregnancy. All receptors come from a female donor with multiple sclerosis, enrolled in a pregnancy study.

The V gene is TRBV6-5, the J gene TRBJ2-3, with D tentatively TRBD2 (5 bases). V lost 2 bases, J lost 2 bases, and 11 bases lay in between. Germline CDR1 and CDR2: MNHEY and SVGAGI. This CDR3 is built from 15 residues. CDR3 nucleotides: TGTGCCAGCAGTTACGAGGGAGCTACCACAGATACGCAGTATTTT. Its translation: CASSYEGATTDTQYF.

This clone was recorded at least ten times. This chain uses TRBV19 with TRBJ1-5; 9 bases are a match to TRBD1. The ends lost 7 bases at V and 0 bases at J; junction bases unmatched: 4. Germline values: CDR1 LNHDA, CDR2 SQIVND (reference sequence). The CDR3 length is 15 residues. The CDR3 spells CASKGTGTSNQPQHF. The DNA for the CDR3 is TGTGCCAGTAAGGGGACAGGGACTAGCAATCAGCCCCAGCATTTT.

There are a few counts of this clone. The V and J genes are TRBV5-4 and TRBJ2-1; D perhaps matches TRBD2 (5 bases). There are 15 residues in the CDR3. With 4 bases removed from V and 4 bases from J, the gap between germline ends came to 15 bases. Germline V CDR1 and CDR2: SGHNT, YYREEE (reference sequence). The CDR3 coding sequence is TGTGCCAGCAGCCCCGCAGCGGCACAATACAATGAGCAGTTCTTC. This gives the protein CASSPAAAQYNEQFF.

J is TRBJ2-1 and V is TRBV5-1; perhaps TRBD2 as D (5 bases). Germline V gene sequence: CDR1 SGHRS, CDR2 YFSETQ. V gave up 4 bases and J gave up 5 bases, with 19 bases separating them. The CDR3 loop spans 16 amino acids. This CDR3 reads CASSPLTRVVDNEQFF. DNA of the CDR3: TGCGCCAGCAGCCCCTTAACTAGAGTCGTCGACAATGAGCAGTTCTTC.

Here the CDR3 reads CASQFPTSGRYGEQFF. As DNA, the CDR3 is TGCGCCAGTCAATTCCCGACTAGCGGGAGATACGGGGAGCAGTTCTTC. The chain links TRBV5-1 to TRBJ2-1, with 12 bases fitting TRBD2. V lost 8 bases, J lost 10 bases, and 16 bases stayed unmatched. The CDR3 is 16 amino acids. The germline V gene has CDR1 SGHRS and CDR2 YFSETQ. The full variable domain, in which reference TRBV5-1 and TRBJ2-1 provide the parts outside the CDR3, is KAGVTQTPRYLIKTRGQQVTLSCSPISGHRSVSWYQQTPGQGLQFLFEYFSETQRNKGNFPGRFSGRQFSNSRSEMNVSTLELGDSALYLCASQFPTSGRYGEQFFGPGTRLTVL.

The chain is built from TRBV7-9 and TRBJ2-3, with 8 bases identical to TRBD2. The CDR3 runs to 16 residues. The V gene end was trimmed by 4 bases and the J gene end by 1 base; junction bases not matched to a gene: 7. Germline V gene sequence: CDR1 SEHNR, CDR2 FQNEAQ (reference sequence). The CDR3 DNA follows: TGTGCCAGCAGCTCTAGCGTGCGGGAGGGCACAGATACGCAGTATTTT. It specifies CASSSSVREGTDTQYF.

A note on this clone: The same CDR3 can be traced to other DNA sequences in this sample. V is TRBV9 and J is TRBJ2-3; no reliable D call. With 0 bases removed from V and 2 bases from J, the gap between germline ends came to 4 bases. The CDR3 contains 13 residues. Germline CDR1 and CDR2: SGDLS and YYNGEE. This CDR3 is CASSVASTDTQYF. The CDR3 DNA sequence: TGTGCCAGCAGCGTAGCTTCCACAGATACGCAGTATTTT.

The rearrangement joins TRBV10-1 to TRBJ1-5, with D uncertain. CDR3 length equals 16 residues. Trimming removed 9 bases at V and 3 bases at J, with 21 bases between. Germline CDR1 WNHNN, CDR2 SYGVQD (reference sequence). CDR3 coding DNA: TGCGCCAGGCCCCCCCGGTCGCGTTCCTTCAATCAGCCCCAGCATTTT. It translates to CARPPRSRSFNQPQHF.

This clone has only one observation. The chain joins TRBV2 to TRBJ1-1, with D tentatively TRBD1 (6 bases). This CDR3 is built from 17 residues. Germline values: CDR1 SNHLY, CDR2 FYNNEI. V dropped 4 bases and J dropped 5 bases, with 23 bases sitting between them. The CDR3 region is CASSVMGGLGRWTEAFF. The CDR3 nucleotides read TGTGCCAGCAGTGTAATGGGGGGGCTAGGCCGTTGGACTGAAGCTTTCTTT. The variable domain in full, with the rest retrieved from reference TRBV2 and TRBJ1-1, is EPEVTQTPSHQVTQMGQEVILRCVPISNHLYFYWYRQILGQKVEFLVSFYNNEISEKSEIFDDQFSVERPDGSNFTLKIRSTKLEDSAMYFCASSVMGGLGRWTEAFFGQGTRLTVV.

CDR3 nucleotide sequence: TGTGCCAGCAGCCCAGGGACAGGAACCCAAGAGACCCAGTACTTC. Protein product: CASSPGTGTQETQYF. This chain uses TRBV5-5 with TRBJ2-5, with 8 bases lining up with TRBD1. In germline, CDR1 is SGHKS, CDR2 YYEKEE (reference sequence). J lost 1 base, V lost 4 bases, and 6 bases had no gene match. The CDR3 is 15 residues long.

This chain connects TRBV1 to TRBJ2-3; TRBD2, as called in the table, went unchecked against the DNA. TRBV1 is a pseudogene. This CDR3 is built from 17 residues. Here the CDR3 reads CTSSQQAPGGPADTQYF. CDR3 sequence (DNA): TGCACCAGCAGCCAACAGGCACCGGGAGGCCCAGCGGATACGCAGTATTTT.

This clone came up a few times. V usage is TRBV5-1 and J usage is TRBJ2-2, with 9 bases that match TRBD1. The V and J ends lost 4 bases and 4 bases, in that order; junction bases with no gene match: 5. From germline, CDR1 is SGHRS and CDR2 YFSETQ. CDR3 length: 15 amino acids. CDR3: CASSPRTGVTGELFF. CDR3 sequence (DNA): TGCGCCAGCAGCCCTCGGACAGGGGTCACCGGGGAGCTGTTTTTT. The full variable domain, with the rest looked up from reference TRBV5-1 and TRBJ2-2, is KAGVTQTPRYLIKTRGQQVTLSCSPISGHRSVSWYQQTPGQGLQFLFEYFSETQRNKGNFPGRFSGRQFSNSRSEMNVSTLELGDSALYLCASSPRTGVTGELFFGEGSRLTVL.

This clone has a single count. The chain couples TRBV11-3 to TRBJ2-5; 12 nucleotides line up with TRBD2. Unmatched junction bases numbered 6, after V lost 1 base and J lost 0 bases. Germline V gene data show CDR1 as SGHNT and CDR2 as YENEEA. The CDR3 has 18 residues. Written as DNA, the CDR3 is TGTGCCAGCAGCTTAGGACGACTAGCGGGAGCTCACCAAGAGACCCAGTACTTC. Protein product: CASSLGRLAGAHQETQYF.

J is TRBJ1-4 and V is TRBV15; 10 positions agree with TRBD1. Germline trimming cut 1 base from V and 6 bases from J; bases unmatched to any gene: 8. The CDR3 sequence is 17 residues long. The V gene's germline CDR1 is LNHNV and CDR2 YYDKDF (reference sequence). DNA of the CDR3: TGTGCCACCAGCAGAGGGGCGACAGGGGGCCGGGATGAAAAACTGTTTTTT. It encodes CATSRGATGGRDEKLFF.

The chain is built from TRBV21-1 and TRBJ1-1; TRBD1 is taken as the D call from the table, unchecked against the DNA. TRBV21-1 is reported as a pseudogene. CDR3 length: 14 residues. CDR3 sequence reads: CASREQGFRTEAFF. The CDR3 coding sequence is TGTGCCAGCAGGGAACAGGGTTTTAGGACTGAAGCTTTCTTT.

The chain combines TRBV28 with TRBJ1-1; TRBD1 aligns across 8 bases. V trimming: 4 bases; J trimming: 10 bases; junction bases outside the gene matches: 2. Germline values: CDR1 MDHEN, CDR2 SYDVKM. CDR3 length equals 11 residues. The CDR3 is CASSYRGRAFF. The CDR3 bases are TGTGCCAGCAGTTACAGGGGGAGAGCTTTCTTT.

This rearrangement joins TRBV11-2 to TRBJ2-7; the D gene is possibly TRBD1 (6 bases). This CDR3 is 14 amino acids long. Trimming removed 2 bases from V and 5 bases from J, with 13 bases in between. Germline CDR1 and CDR2: SGHAT and FQNNGV. The CDR3 coding sequence is TGTGCCAGCAGCTTACAGAGACAGGTCGACGAGCAGTACTTC. Translation: CASSLQRQVDEQYF. Using reference TRBV11-2 and TRBJ2-7 for the parts outside the CDR3, the full variable domain is EAGVAQSPRYKIIEKRQSVAFWCNPISGHATLYWYQQILGQGPKLLIQFQNNGVVDDSQLPKDRFSAERLKGVDSTLKIQPAKLEDSAVYLCASSLQRQVDEQYFGPGTRLTVT.

The chain employs TRBV4-2 and TRBJ2-1; 8 bases align to TRBD2. The CDR3 contains 19 residues. Germline V CDR1 and CDR2: LGHNA, YNFKEQ. V lost 2 bases, J lost 4 bases, and 16 bases stayed unmatched. The CDR3, as DNA: TGTGCCAGCAGCCAATGGAGGGCTCGAAGCGGGAGCGTTTACAATGAGCAGTTCTTC. This sequence encodes CASSQWRARSGSVYNEQFF.

The chain uses TRBV29-1 and TRBJ1-2; 7 positions agree with TRBD1. The V segment lost 5 bases and the J segment 2 bases; nucleotides outside the gene matches: 11. Per germline, CDR1 SQVTM and CDR2 ANQGSEA. The CDR3 runs 15 residues. CDR3 DNA sequence: TGCAGCGTTTACCCAGATGACAGGGCAAACTATGGCTACACCTTC. It translates to CSVYPDDRANYGYTF.

The chain combines TRBV15 with TRBJ1-1; TRBD1 matches at 9 bases. The length of the CDR3 is 16 residues. Per germline, CDR1 LNHNV and CDR2 YYDKDF (reference sequence). V lost 3 bases, J lost 12 bases, and 17 bases stayed unmatched. The CDR3 loop reads CATSRRNAGTGISTFF. The CDR3 DNA reads TGTGCCACCAGCAGGAGAAACGCCGGGACAGGGATTTCGACTTTCTTT. Supplemented by reference TRBV15 and TRBJ1-1, the full variable domain reads DAMVIQNPRYQVTQFGKPVTLSCSQTLNHNVMYWYQQKSSQAPKLLFHYYDKDFNNEADTPDNFQSRRPNTSFCFLDIRSPGLGDTAMYLCATSRRNAGTGISTFFGQGTRLTVV.

The rearrangement links TRBV30 to TRBJ1-6; 9 bases line up with TRBD1. Unmatched junction bases numbered 3, after V lost 5 bases and J lost 7 bases. The CDR3 has 13 residues. CDR1 GTSNPN and CDR2 SVGIG come from the germline V gene (reference sequence). The CDR3 spells CAWGQGLNSPLHF. In DNA form, the CDR3 reads TGTGCCTGGGGACAGGGGTTAAATTCACCCCTCCACTTT.

The chain employs TRBV4-1 and TRBJ2-1, with 9 bases matching TRBD2. Germline values: CDR1 MGHRA, CDR2 YSYEKL. The CDR3 covers 16 residues. The V segment lost 1 base and the J segment 4 bases; nucleotides outside the gene matches: 5. In DNA, the CDR3 is TGCGCCAGCAGCCAAGGAGCGACTAGCGGTTACAATGAGCAGTTCTTC. Residues: CASSQGATSGYNEQFF.

This clone was seen just once. The chain recombines TRBV21-1 with TRBJ2-7; TRBD1 is the table's D call, not checked against the DNA. TRBV21-1 is deemed a pseudogene. The CDR3 contains 11 residues. CDR3 amino acids: CASSTSDEQYF. CDR3 bases: TGTGCCAGCAGCACATCAGACGAGCAGTACTTC.

This clone came up once. The chain carries TRBV6-4 and TRBJ1-1, with D unclear. The CDR3 runs to 14 residues. The V end lost 4 bases, the J end lost 5 bases, and 14 bases lay between the germline ends. The V gene's germline CDR1 is MRHNA and CDR2 SNTAGT. This CDR3 is CASSATADSTEAFF. In nucleotides, the CDR3 is TGTGCCAGCAGTGCTACAGCGGATTCGACTGAAGCTTTCTTT.

The rearrangement uses TRBV12-1 and TRBJ1-4; the D call TRBD1 from the table was never checked on the DNA. TRBV12-1 is a pseudogene locus. CDR3 length: 14 residues. CDR3 nucleotide sequence: TGTGCCAGCGGAGGGACAGGCGTTAATGAAAAACTGTTTTTT. Its protein product is CASGGTGVNEKLFF.

This rearrangement joins TRBV18 to TRBJ2-7; TRBD2 matches 11 bases. The germline V gene has CDR1 KGHSH and CDR2 LQKENI. CDR3 length: 20 amino acids. V gave up 1 base and J gave up 2 bases; unmatched junction bases: 16. The CDR3 sequence is CASSPLPISQTSGRTYEQYF. CDR3 DNA: TGTGCCAGCTCACCACTGCCCATTTCCCAAACTAGCGGGAGAACCTACGAGCAGTACTTC.

V usage is TRBV9 and J usage is TRBJ1-2; a weak D match, TRBD1 (5 bases). Germline values: CDR1 SGDLS, CDR2 YYNGEE. V was trimmed by 0 bases and J by 5 bases, leaving 11 bases between them. This CDR3 is built from 14 residues. CDR3 sequence (DNA): TGTGCCAGCAGCGTAGCGGGCGGGGGATATGGCTACACCTTC. Translation: CASSVAGGGYGYTF.

The chain is built from TRBV7-2 and TRBJ2-7; the match to TRBD2 covers 7 bases. J gave up 3 bases and V 1 base, and 9 bases lay outside the gene matches. The V gene's germline CDR1 is SGHTA and CDR2 FQGNSA. The CDR3 runs 16 residues. The CDR3 coding sequence is TGTGCCAGCAGCTTAGAGCCTAGCGGCCCACTCTACGAGCAGTACTTC. It specifies CASSLEPSGPLYEQYF.